The rows below give T cell receptor beta chains drawn from one sample of a study of shared clonotypes between healthy human individuals. Some clones are missing from TCRdb's copy, which holds only in-frame ones; the method was immunoSEQ multiplex PCR. The data hold millions of clones, with over 85% observed a single time. The sample consisted of naive CD4+ T cells sorted from blood. These receptors all stem from a man between 18 and 35 years old in good health. Each CDR3 is given with its conserved first and last residue. The order of the fields is D gene, V gene, J gene, clone size, CDR3 DNA, CDR3 protein. D genes are given only for firm matches. Clone size is not always given. Where it is, it says once, few, many or a class for expanded clones.

NA	TRBV19	TRBJ2-6	NA	TGTGCCAGTAGTCCGGGACATACCTCTGGGGCCAACGTCCTGACTTTC	CASSPGHTSGANVLTF
NA	TRBV4-1	TRBJ1-6	NA	TGCGCCAGCAGCCAAGATAGGTCACCCCTCCACTTT	CASSQDRSPLHF
TRBD2	TRBV19	TRBJ2-1	NA	TGTGCCAGTAGTGGCGGGCTAGCGGGAATGCAGTTCTTC	CASSGGLAGMQFF
NA	TRBV19	TRBJ1-1	NA	TGTGCCAGTAGTAGAAGGTACTCGAACACTGAAGCTTTCTTT	CASSRRYSNTEAFF
NA	TRBV18	TRBJ2-7	NA	TGTGCCAGCTCACCTTTGACGGAGTACGAGCAGTACTTC	CASSPLTEYEQYF
TRBD1	TRBV19	TRBJ1-5	NA	TGTGCCAGTAGTACCCCGACAGGGGGCTACAATCAGCCCCAGCATTTT	CASSTPTGGYNQPQHF
NA	TRBV7-2	TRBJ2-7	NA	TGTGCCAGCAGCTCCGGCCAGTCCTACGAGCAGTACTTC	CASSSGQSYEQYF
TRBD2	TRBV5-1	TRBJ2-5	NA	TGCGCCAGCAGCTTCGAGCGGGAGAGGTGGGAGACCCAGTACTTC	CASSFERERWETQYF
TRBD1	TRBV6-1	TRBJ1-5	NA	TGTGCCAGCATATTAACAGGGGTCGGGCAGCCCCAGCATTTT	CASILTGVGQPQHF
NA	TRBV10-3	TRBJ2-3	NA	TGTGCCATCAGTTATAGCTTTCCAGGTTCGGGCACAGATACGCAGTATTTT	CAISYSFPGSGTDTQYF
NA	TRBV10-3	TRBJ1-5	once	TGTGCCATCAGTGACGCAGGACAGCCCCAGCATTTT	CAISDAGQPQHF
TRBD1	TRBV28	TRBJ2-5	NA	TGTGCCAGCAGTTCGGACAGGGTGCAAGAGACCCAGTACTTC	CASSSDRVQETQYF
TRBD2	TRBV5-4	TRBJ2-1	NA	TGTGCCAGCAGCTTGGTAGCGGGGGGGAACAATGAGCAGTTCTTC	CASSLVAGGNNEQFF
NA	TRBV6-6	TRBJ2-1	NA	TGTGCCAGCAGTTATCAAATACGGGAGTCAGGGAATGAGCAGTTCTTC	CASSYQIRESGNEQFF